This TCR beta chain appears in the sequencing data of a study of blood T cell repertoires in COVID-19. Study context: There were acute and convalescent COVID-19 samples, and they came from the United States, Italy and Spain. Sources were T cells, B-cell-depleted T cells, or PBMCs; the material itself was cDNA or gDNA.

V lost 2 bases to trimming and J lost 11 bases; unmatched junction nucleotides: 11. This CDR3 contains 14 residues. CDR1 and CDR2 from the germline V gene are SGHDT and YYEEEE. Authors' processing steps: Amplification with reference gene primers provided the estimates of nucleated cell counts. Data came from immunoSEQ multiplex PCR; TCRdb stores just in-frame clones and leaves some out. V, J and clone size reflect that table, while D and trimming were determined from the DNA. The sample lists roughly 130,000 clones, 70% to 80% occurring once. The source of this sequence is a woman aged 70 to 79 with COVID-19, enrolled during active disease. The sequencing input was peripheral blood. The chain carries TRBV5-6 and TRBJ1-1; TRBD1 matches at 8 bases. Here the CDR3 DNA reads TGTGCCAGCAGCTTTCAACAGGGGGAGGGCAGGGCTTTCTTT. Amino acid sequence: CASSFQQGEGRAFF.